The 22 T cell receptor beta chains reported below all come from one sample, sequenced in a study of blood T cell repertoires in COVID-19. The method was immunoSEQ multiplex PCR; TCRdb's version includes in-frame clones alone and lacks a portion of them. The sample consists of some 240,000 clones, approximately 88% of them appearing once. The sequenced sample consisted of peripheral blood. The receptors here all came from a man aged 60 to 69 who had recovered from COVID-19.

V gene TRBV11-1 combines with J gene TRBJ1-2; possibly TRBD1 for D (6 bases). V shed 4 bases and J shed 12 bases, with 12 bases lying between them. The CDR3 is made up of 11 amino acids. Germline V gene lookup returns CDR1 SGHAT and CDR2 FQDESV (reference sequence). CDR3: CASSSGQLHTF. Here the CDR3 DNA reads TGTGCCAGCAGCTCCGGACAGCTGCACACCTTC.

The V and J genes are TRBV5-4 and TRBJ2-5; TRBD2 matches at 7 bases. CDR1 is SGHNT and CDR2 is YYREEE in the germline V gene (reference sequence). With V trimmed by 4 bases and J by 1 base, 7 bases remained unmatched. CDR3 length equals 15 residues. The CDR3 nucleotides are TGTGCCAGCAGCGGCGGGCGGGGGTCCCAAGAGACCCAGTACTTC. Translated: CASSGGRGSQETQYF.

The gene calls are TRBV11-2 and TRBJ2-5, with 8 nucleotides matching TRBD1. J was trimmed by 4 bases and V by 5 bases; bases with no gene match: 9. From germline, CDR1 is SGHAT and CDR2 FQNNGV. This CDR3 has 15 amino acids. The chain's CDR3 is CASSRSSGTGETQYF. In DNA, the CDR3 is TGTGCCAGCAGCCGCTCCTCAGGGACAGGAGAGACCCAGTACTTC. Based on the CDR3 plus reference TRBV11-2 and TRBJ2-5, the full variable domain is EAGVAQSPRYKIIEKRQSVAFWCNPISGHATLYWYQQILGQGPKLLIQFQNNGVVDDSQLPKDRFSAERLKGVDSTLKIQPAKLEDSAVYLCASSRSSGTGETQYFGPGTRLLVL.

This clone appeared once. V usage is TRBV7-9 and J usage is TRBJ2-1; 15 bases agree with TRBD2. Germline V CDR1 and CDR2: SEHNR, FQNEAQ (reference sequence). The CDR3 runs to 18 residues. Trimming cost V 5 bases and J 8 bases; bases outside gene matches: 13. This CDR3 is CASSLRGLAGGPRDEQFF. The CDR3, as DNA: TGTGCCAGCAGCCTGCGAGGACTAGCGGGAGGGCCGAGGGATGAGCAGTTCTTC. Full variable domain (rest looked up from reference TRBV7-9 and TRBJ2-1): DTGVSQNPRHKITKRGQNVTFRCDPISEHNRLYWYRQTLGQGPEFLTYFQNEAQLEKSRLLSDRFSAERPKGSFSTLEIQRTEQGDSAMYLCASSLRGLAGGPRDEQFFGPGTRLTVL.

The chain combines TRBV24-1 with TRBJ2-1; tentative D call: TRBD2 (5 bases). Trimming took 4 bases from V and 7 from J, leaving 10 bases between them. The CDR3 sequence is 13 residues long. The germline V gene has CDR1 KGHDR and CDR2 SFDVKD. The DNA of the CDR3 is TGTGCCACCAGTGAAGAGGGAAGAAATGAGCAGTTCTTC. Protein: CATSEEGRNEQFF.

The CDR3 sequence: CASSVQGGNTGELFF. Written as DNA, the CDR3 is TGTGCCAGCAGCGTTCAGGGAGGGAACACCGGGGAGCTGTTTTTT. The chain links TRBV9 to TRBJ2-2; TRBD2 is a possible D gene (6 bases). Trimming left V 2 bases short and J 1 base short, with 9 bases between. This CDR3 contains 15 residues. Germline lookup yields CDR1 SGDLS and CDR2 YYNGEE.

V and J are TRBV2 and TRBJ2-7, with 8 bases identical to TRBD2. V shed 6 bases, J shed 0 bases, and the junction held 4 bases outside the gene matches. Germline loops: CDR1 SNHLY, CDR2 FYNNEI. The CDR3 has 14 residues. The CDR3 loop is CASSAGTSSYEQYF. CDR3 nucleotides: TGTGCCAGCAGCGCCGGGACTAGCTCCTACGAGCAGTACTTC.

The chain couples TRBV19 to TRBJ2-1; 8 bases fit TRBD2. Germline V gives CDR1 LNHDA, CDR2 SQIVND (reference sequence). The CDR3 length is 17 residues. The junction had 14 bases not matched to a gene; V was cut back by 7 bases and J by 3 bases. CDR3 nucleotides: TGTGCCAGTACCCCCCCGGGGGGGGCGGGACGCTACAATGAGCAGTTCTTC. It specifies CASTPPGGAGRYNEQFF.

The CDR3 DNA sequence: TGTGCCATCAGGCCGACAGGGGGCCGAGGAGATACGCAGTATTTT. It translates to CAIRPTGGRGDTQYF. This rearrangement joins TRBV10-3 to TRBJ2-3, with 10 bases fitting TRBD1. The germline V gene has CDR1 ENHRY and CDR2 SYGVKD. The CDR3 has 15 amino acids. V shed 6 bases, J shed 5 bases, and the junction held 8 bases outside the gene matches.

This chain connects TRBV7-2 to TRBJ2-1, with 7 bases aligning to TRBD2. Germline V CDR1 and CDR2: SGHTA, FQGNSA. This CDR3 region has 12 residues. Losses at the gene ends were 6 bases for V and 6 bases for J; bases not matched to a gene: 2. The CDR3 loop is CASRRGGNEQFF. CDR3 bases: TGTGCCAGCAGACGCGGGGGCAATGAGCAGTTCTTC.

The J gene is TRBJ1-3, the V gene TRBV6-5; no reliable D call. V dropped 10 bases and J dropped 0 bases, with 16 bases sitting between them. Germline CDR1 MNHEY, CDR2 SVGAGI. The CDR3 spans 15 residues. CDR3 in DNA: TGTGCCACCCGGTCGGGTCGGTCCTCTGGAAACACCATATATTTT. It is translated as CATRSGRSSGNTIYF.

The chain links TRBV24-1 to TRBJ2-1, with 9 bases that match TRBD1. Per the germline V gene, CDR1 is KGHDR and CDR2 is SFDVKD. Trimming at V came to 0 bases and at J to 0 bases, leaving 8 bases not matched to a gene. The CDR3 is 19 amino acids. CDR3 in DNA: TGTGCCACCAGTGATTTGGACAGGGGGTTACCTTTCTCCTACAATGAGCAGTTCTTC. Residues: CATSDLDRGLPFSYNEQFF.

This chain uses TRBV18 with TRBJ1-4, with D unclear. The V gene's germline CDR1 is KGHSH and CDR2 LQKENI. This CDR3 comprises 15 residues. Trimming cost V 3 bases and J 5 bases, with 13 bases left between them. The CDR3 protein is CASSPRLESNEKLFF. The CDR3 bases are TGTGCCAGCTCACCCCGTTTAGAATCCAATGAAAAACTGTTTTTT.

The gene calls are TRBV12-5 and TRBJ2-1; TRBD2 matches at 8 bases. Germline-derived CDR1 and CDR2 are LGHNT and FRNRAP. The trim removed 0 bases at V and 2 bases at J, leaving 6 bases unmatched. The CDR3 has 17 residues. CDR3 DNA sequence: TGTGCTAGTGGTTTGGTACGGGAGGGAGTGACCTACAATGAGCAGTTCTTC. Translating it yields CASGLVREGVTYNEQFF.

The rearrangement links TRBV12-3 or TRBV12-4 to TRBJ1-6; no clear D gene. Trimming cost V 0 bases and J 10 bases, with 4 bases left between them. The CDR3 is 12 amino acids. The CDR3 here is CASSLAGSPLHF. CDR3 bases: TGTGCCAGCAGTTTAGCCGGGTCACCCCTCCACTTT.

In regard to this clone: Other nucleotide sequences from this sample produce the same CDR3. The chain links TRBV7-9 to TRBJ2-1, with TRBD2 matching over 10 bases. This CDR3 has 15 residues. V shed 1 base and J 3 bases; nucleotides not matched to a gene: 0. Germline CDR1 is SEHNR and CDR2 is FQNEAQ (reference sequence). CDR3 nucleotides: TGTGCCAGCAGCTTAGGGACTAGCGGCTACAATGAGCAGTTCTTC. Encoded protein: CASSLGTSGYNEQFF.

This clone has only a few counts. CDR3: CASSLWAGFSGANVLTF. The CDR3 bases are TGTGCCAGCAGTTTATGGGCGGGATTCTCTGGGGCCAACGTCCTGACTTTC. J is TRBJ2-6 and V is TRBV27; perhaps TRBD2 as D (6 bases). Looked up from germline, CDR1 is MNHEY and CDR2 is SMNVEV (reference sequence). The CDR3 covers 17 residues. Trimming left V 1 base short and J 0 bases short, with 10 bases between.

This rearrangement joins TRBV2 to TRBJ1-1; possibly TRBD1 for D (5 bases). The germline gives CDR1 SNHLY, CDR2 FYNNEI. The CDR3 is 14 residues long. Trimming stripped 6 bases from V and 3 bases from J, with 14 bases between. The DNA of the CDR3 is TGTGCCAGCAGCGCGACAGTTGTCTACACTGAAGCTTTCTTT. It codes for CASSATVVYTEAFF.

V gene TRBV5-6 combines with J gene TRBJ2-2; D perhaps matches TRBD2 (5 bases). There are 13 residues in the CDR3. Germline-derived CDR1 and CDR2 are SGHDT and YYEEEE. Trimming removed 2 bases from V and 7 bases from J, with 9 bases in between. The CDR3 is CASSFGDYGELFF. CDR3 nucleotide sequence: TGTGCCAGCAGCTTCGGGGATTACGGGGAGCTGTTTTTT.

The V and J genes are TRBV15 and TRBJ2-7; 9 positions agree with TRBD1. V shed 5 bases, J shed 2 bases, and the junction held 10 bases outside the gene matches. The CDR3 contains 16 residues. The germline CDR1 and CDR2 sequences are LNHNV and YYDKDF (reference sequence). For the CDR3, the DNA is TGTGCCACCAGCGAACTACAGGGGGCTAAACCCTACGAGCAGTACTTC. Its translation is CATSELQGAKPYEQYF.

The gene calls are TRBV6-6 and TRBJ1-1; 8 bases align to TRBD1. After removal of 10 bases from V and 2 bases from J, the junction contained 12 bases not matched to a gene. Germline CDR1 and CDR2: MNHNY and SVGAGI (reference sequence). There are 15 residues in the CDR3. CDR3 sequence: CATLDREASNTEAFF. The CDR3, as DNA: TGTGCCACCCTGGACAGGGAAGCCTCAAACACTGAAGCTTTCTTT.

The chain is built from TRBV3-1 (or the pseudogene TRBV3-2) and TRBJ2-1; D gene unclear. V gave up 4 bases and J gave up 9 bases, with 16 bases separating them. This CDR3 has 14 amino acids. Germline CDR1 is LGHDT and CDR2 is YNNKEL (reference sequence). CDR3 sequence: CASSPLMLGSEQFF. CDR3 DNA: TGTGCCAGCAGCCCGTTGATGCTAGGCTCTGAGCAGTTCTTC.